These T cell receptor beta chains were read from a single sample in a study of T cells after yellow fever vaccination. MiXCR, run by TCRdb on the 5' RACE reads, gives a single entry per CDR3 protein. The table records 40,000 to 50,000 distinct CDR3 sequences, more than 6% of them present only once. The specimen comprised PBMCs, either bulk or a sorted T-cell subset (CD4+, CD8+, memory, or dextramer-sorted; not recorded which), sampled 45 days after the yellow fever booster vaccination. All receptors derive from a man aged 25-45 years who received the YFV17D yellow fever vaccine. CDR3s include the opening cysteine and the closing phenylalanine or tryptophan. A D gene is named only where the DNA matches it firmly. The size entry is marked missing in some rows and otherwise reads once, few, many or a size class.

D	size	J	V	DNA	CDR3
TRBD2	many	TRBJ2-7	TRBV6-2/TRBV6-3	TGTGCCAGCAGTCGGTGGCCACTAGCGGACTACGAGCAGTACTTC	CASSRWPLADYEQYF
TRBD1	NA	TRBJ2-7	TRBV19	TGTGCCACCCGGACAGGGGGCGATTACGAGCAGTACTTC	CATRTGGDYEQYF
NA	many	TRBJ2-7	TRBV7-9	TGTGCCAGCAGCTTAGACGCGGGTGCCTCCTACGAGCAGTACTTC	CASSLDAGASYEQYF
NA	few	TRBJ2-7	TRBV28	TGTGCCTCCGTCCCTATTGGTAGATACGAGCAGTACTTC	CASVPIGRYEQYF
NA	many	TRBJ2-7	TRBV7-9	TGTGCCAGCAGCTTAGTGGTGGCACGCCGGGGCTACGAGCAGTACTTC	CASSLVVARRGYEQYF
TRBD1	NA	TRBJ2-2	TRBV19	TGTACCAGTAGTACACAGGGGCCCACCGGGGAGCTGTTTTTT	CTSSTQGPTGELFF
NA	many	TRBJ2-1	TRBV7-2	TGTGCCAGCAGCTTATCTTGGCATGAGCAGTTCTTC	CASSLSWHEQFF
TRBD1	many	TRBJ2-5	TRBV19	TGTGCCACCTCCGGGACAGGGGGCCAGACCCAGTACTTC	CATSGTGGQTQYF
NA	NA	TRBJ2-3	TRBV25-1	TGTGCCAGCAGTGATCCCAGGGGCACAGATACGCAGTATTTT	CASSDPRGTDTQYF
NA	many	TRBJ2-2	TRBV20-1	TGCAGTGCTAGACCTTGGGGGAACACCGGGGAGCTGTTTTTT	CSARPWGNTGELFF
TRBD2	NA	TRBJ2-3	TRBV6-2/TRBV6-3	TGTGCCAGCTGTTACACCCGACTAGCGGGAGGGTATTTCACAGATACGCAGTATTTT	CASCYTRLAGGYFTDTQYF
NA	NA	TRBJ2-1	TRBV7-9	TGTGCCAGCAGCTTAGTTGGCGCCATCCCCGAGCAGTTCTTC	CASSLVGAIPEQFF
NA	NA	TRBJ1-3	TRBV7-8	TGTGCCAGCAGCACAAACTCTGGAAACACCATATATTTT	CASSTNSGNTIYF
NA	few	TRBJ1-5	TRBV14	TGTGCCAGCAGCCTAGGAGGAAGGGGACAGCCCCAGCATTTT	CASSLGGRGQPQHF
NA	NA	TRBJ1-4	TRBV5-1	TGCGCCGGAAAACAGGGCCCGGGTAATGAAAAACTGTTTTTT	CAGKQGPGNEKLFF